What follows describes a single T cell receptor beta chain. Its antigen is undetermined. The data were taken from a study of STAT5B mutations in CD4+ large granular lymphocyte leukemia. CDR1 is LGHNA, CDR2 YSLEER, per germline. Trimming removed 0 bases at V and 0 bases at J, with 5 bases between. The CDR3 has 14 amino acids. The survey-level immunoSEQ assay was used. This table comes from immunoSEQ multiplex PCR, and its TCRdb copy is limited to in-frame clones, with some not included. The sample contains 30,000 to 40,000 clones, approximately 88% of which appear only once. Overall study results and limits: Top patient clones used TRBV06 genes more often: 8/27 versus 2/35 in controls.

The sample consisted of CD4+ T cells from blood buffy coats. V usage is TRBV4-3 and J usage is TRBJ1-2; D unresolved. The origin of this receptor is a human donor in good health. The DNA of the CDR3 is TGCGCCAGCAGCCAAGACACAGCTAACTATGGCTACACCTTC. Its translation: CASSQDTANYGYTF.